This TCR beta chain was recorded in a study of spatial heterogeneity in lung cancer. Study-level background: A total of around 72 untreated early-stage non-small cell lung cancer patients served as donors. Any follow-up PBMC samples that were available went on to be sequenced, and the median time to follow-up was roughly 2 years after resection. Raw-read counts averaged over ten per unique TCR and UMI combination.

TCRdb reanalysed the 5' RACE reads using MiXCR and keeps one entry per CDR3 protein. Among around 110,000 distinct CDR3 sequences listed, more than 9% were seen once. This sample's time point: blood at routine non-recurrence follow-up after resection. Sequencing was performed on whole RNA extracted from tumor and nontumor lung tissue, or from frozen PBMC, and the material was left unsorted. The germline CDR1 and CDR2 sequences are SQVTM and ANQGSEA. V was shortened by 3 bases and J by 4 bases, with 24 bases between the two germline ends. This CDR3 comprises 17 residues. Sequenced material: PBMCs, taken at follow-up. This chain links TRBV29-1 with TRBJ1-2; a possible D gene is TRBD1 (6 bases). The receptor's source is a male donor with early-stage non-small cell lung cancer. The CDR3 coding sequence is TGCAGCGTTGACTTCGGGACAACCGGTGAAGGGAGCTATGGCTACACCTTC. It specifies CSVDFGTTGEGSYGYTF.